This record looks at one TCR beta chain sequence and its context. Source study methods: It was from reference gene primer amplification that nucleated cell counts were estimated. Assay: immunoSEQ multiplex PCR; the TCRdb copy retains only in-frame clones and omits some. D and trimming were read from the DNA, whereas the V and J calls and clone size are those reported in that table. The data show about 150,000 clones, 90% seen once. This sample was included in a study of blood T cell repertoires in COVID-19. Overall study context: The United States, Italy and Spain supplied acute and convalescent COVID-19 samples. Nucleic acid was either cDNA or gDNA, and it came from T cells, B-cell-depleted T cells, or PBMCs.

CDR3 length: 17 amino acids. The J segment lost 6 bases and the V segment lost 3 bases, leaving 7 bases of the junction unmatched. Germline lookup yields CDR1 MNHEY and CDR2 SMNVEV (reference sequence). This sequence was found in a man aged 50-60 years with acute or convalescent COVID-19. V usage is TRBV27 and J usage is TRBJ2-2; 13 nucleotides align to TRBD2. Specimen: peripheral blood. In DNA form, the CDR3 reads TGTGCCAGCAGTTTCCACCCGACTAGCGGGGGGCCCGGGGAGCTGTTTTTT. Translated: CASSFHPTSGGPGELFF.